The following is a T cell receptor beta chain sequence with its context. Its target antigen remains unknown. This may be a read error, as it is one base from a much larger clone. The library was prepared using 5' RACE. Instrument used: Illumina HiSeq 2500. The second PCR ran for about 7 to 11 cycles and used a J-beta primer mix along with a sample-barcoded 5' primer. Each TCR beta cDNA molecule received a unique molecular identifier from a template-switch 5' adaptor carrying 12 random nucleotides. Each sample yielded at least 2.5 million CDR3-containing paired-end reads. First-strand cDNA synthesis was performed from all RNA using the Mint cDNA synthesis kit, with priming by a TRBC-specific oligonucleotide. Following uracil-DNA glycosylase treatment, all cDNA underwent a first 18-cycle PCR with the universal primers M1SS and BC2_uni_R. Per the original workflow: For normalization, 1 million high-quality reads were randomly selected from each sample, with every read carrying a distinct molecular identifier. Reads sharing molecular identifiers were discarded rather than binned into consensus sequences. MiTCR, with a Q25 quality threshold and the strictest error-elimination algorithm, was used for CDR3 identification, clonotype clustering and error correction. Lower-bound total TCR beta diversity was estimated with a nonparametric unseen species model using Euler transformation. TCRdb trimmed the raw reads at Q25, called clones with MiXCR and kept productive beta chains. CDR3 protein duplicates are merged, each entry listing the most common genes and DNA. The V and J calls shown here were made by TCRdb, not taken from the authors' results. This sample holds some 670,000 distinct CDR3 sequences; 52% were observed only once. Jointly, the top ten make up less than 15% of the sample.

These data are taken from a study of blood T cells in healthy people across ages (dated by TCRdb to the mid-2010s). Background on the whole study: In model experiments, template switching captured roughly one uniquely barcoded TCR beta cDNA molecule for every two T cells. To track age-related changes in TCR beta repertoire diversity, the study relied on deep sequencing normalized with unique cDNA molecular identifiers. The donors were divided into four age groups: young (average around 16 years), middle-aged (almost 40), aged (approximately 62) and long-lived (about 90). To avoid experimental bias, donors of different ages were randomly spread across the sequencing lanes. Using the same blood draw, the study looked at two additional independent replicas of 1 million unique cDNA reads for two donors, one aged 18 to 30 and the other aged 80 or older.

The roughly 38 donors, aged about 6 to 95 years, were systemically healthy Caucasian individuals from Russia. About 10 milliliters of peripheral blood were collected from each donor into EDTA-treated Vacutainer tubes. PBMCs were isolated by Ficoll-Paque density-gradient centrifugation, with at least 6 million obtained per sample. Total RNA was extracted from PBMCs with Trizol reagent, with at least 5.5 micrograms obtained per sample. Naive CD45RAhigh/CD27high T cell percentages were measured by flow cytometry on a PBMC aliquot from every donor. The germline V gene specifies SQVTM as CDR1 and ANQGSEA as CDR2. V is cut by 3 bases and J by 4 bases, and the space between the germline ends is 13 bases. Measured from the cysteine to the phenylalanine, the CDR3 is 14 residues long. The kept DNA is CDR3 alone, 42 bases in frame from the first base. Results the study describes overall, beyond this receptor: As age increased, observed TCR beta diversity per million T cells dropped in a roughly linear way, and a significant reduction was already evident by age approximately 40. A strong correlation was found between observed TCR beta diversity and the percentage of naive T cells measured by flow cytometry. Because profiling used bulk unsorted PBMCs, naive and antigen-experienced compartments could not be compared conclusively. Compared with the aged group, the long-lived group had more naive CD4+ T cells, fewer expanded clones and increased TCR diversity, suggesting age selection. Total diversity estimates from one million sequenced T cells were considered lower bounds and underestimates. The CMV infection status of donors was not known, potentially confounding age-related changes in expanded clonotypes.

Material for sequencing was blood. This chain is built from TRBV29-1 and TRBJ2-1; the D gene could be either TRBD1 or TRBD2, each agreeing at 6 bases. This clonotype was sampled from a woman aged 80 or older in good health. The DNA sequence follows: TGCAGCGTTGATAGGGGGGCCCCGTACAATGAGCAGTTCTTC. Its protein is CSVDRGAPYNEQFF.